The 25 T cell receptor beta chains presented below share a single source sample, sequenced in a study of T cell responses to AZD1222 COVID-19 vaccine. TCRdb keeps only in-frame clones here, not all; method: immunoSEQ multiplex PCR. The data show 70,000 to 95,000 clones, 86% seen once. Sequencing was performed on peripheral blood, taken 28 days after the second AZD1222 dose. These receptors were obtained from an adult who received the AZD1222 COVID-19 vaccine.

This chain uses TRBV5-6 with TRBJ1-2, with D hard to call. This CDR3 comprises 12 residues. Germline V gene lookup returns CDR1 SGHDT and CDR2 YYEEEE. V lost 4 bases to trimming and J lost 5 bases, with 9 bases between them. CDR3 residues: CASSPPGYGYTF. The CDR3 coding sequence is TGTGCCAGCAGCCCCCCCGGTTATGGCTACACCTTC. Combining the CDR3 with reference TRBV5-6 and TRBJ1-2 gives the whole variable domain DAGVTQSPTHLIKTRGQQVTLRCSPKSGHDTVSWYQQALGQGPQFIFQYYEEEERQRGNFPDRFSGHQFPNYSSELNVNALLLGDSALYLCASSPPGYGYTFGSGTRLTVV.

The V call is TRBV30, the J call TRBJ2-7, with a weak D call TRBD2 (7 bases). V gave up 4 bases and J gave up 6 bases, with 19 bases separating them. The germline CDR1 and CDR2 sequences are GTSNPN and SVGIG (reference sequence). The CDR3 sequence is 14 residues long. The CDR3 sequence is CAWIPGGLGGEQYF. The CDR3 DNA reads TGTGCCTGGATTCCGGGGGGCCTCGGGGGCGAGCAGTACTTC.

The table lists this clone with a few counts. The chain is built from TRBV4-1 and TRBJ1-2, with D unresolved. The germline CDR1 and CDR2 sequences are MGHRA and YSYEKL. The V end lost 0 bases, the J end lost 3 bases, and 11 bases lay between the germline ends. The CDR3 runs 15 residues. This CDR3 is CASSQEVGRYYGYTF. CDR3 nucleotides: TGCGCCAGCAGCCAAGAAGTAGGCAGGTACTATGGCTACACCTTC.

The CDR3 DNA is TGTGCCAGCACCAACTCATTGAACACTGAAGCTTTCTTT. The encoded protein is CASTNSLNTEAFF. The rearrangement links TRBV2 to TRBJ1-1; D is unresolved. The CDR3 length is 13 residues. Germline V gene lookup returns CDR1 SNHLY and CDR2 FYNNEI. Trimming shortened V by 7 bases and J by 0 bases, and 9 bases separated the two germline ends.

The gene calls are TRBV28 and TRBJ2-7; TRBD1 is a possible D gene (8 bases). Per germline, CDR1 MDHEN and CDR2 SYDVKM. This CDR3 contains 13 residues. V dropped 5 bases and J dropped 6 bases, with 14 bases sitting between them. The CDR3 region is CASSGQGGREQYF. The CDR3 coding sequence is TGTGCCAGCAGTGGACAGGGAGGGCGCGAGCAGTACTTC.

This chain connects TRBV6-5 to TRBJ2-1, with 8 bases aligning to TRBD2. Germline V gene data show CDR1 as MNHEY and CDR2 as SVGAGI. The junction had 8 bases not matched to a gene; V was cut back by 6 bases and J by 4 bases. The CDR3 sequence is 15 residues long. CDR3 protein: CASRQWGTRYNEQFF. The CDR3 nucleotides read TGTGCCAGCAGACAGTGGGGGACTAGGTACAATGAGCAGTTCTTC.

This sequence joins TRBV29-1 and TRBJ1-1, with D uncertain. The length of the CDR3 is 12 residues. Looked up from germline, CDR1 is SQVTM and CDR2 is ANQGSEA. Deletions cut 5 bases from V and 2 bases from J, with 9 bases between. CDR3 sequence reads: CSVPLGNTEAFF. The CDR3 nucleotides read TGCAGCGTTCCTCTCGGAAACACTGAAGCTTTCTTT.

V and J are TRBV11-2 and TRBJ2-3; unclear D gene. The ends were cut back, 4 bases at V and 5 bases at J, with 4 bases in the middle. This CDR3 has 11 amino acids. Germline CDR1 and CDR2: SGHAT and FQNNGV. CDR3 DNA: TGTGCCAGCAGCTCGGTAGATACGCAGTATTTT. Protein sequence: CASSSVDTQYF.

The rearrangement links TRBV10-3 to TRBJ2-2; 8 nucleotides agree with TRBD1. In germline, CDR1 is ENHRY, CDR2 SYGVKD. There are 15 residues in the CDR3. V shed 8 bases and J 7 bases; nucleotides not matched to a gene: 12. CDR3 sequence (DNA): TGTGCCATCTTATTGGTCAGGGGGCTTGGCGGGGAGCTGTTTTTT. Protein sequence: CAILLVRGLGGELFF.

Points on this clone: The conserved phenylalanine or tryptophan normally closing the CDR3 is absent here, so this likely arose from a read error. No DNA is shown, since the ends of the CDR3 on it are uncertain; the CDR3 is the one TCRdb lists. The chain joins TRBV27 to TRBJ2-3; the tabulated D call, TRBD1, remains unverified against the DNA. CDR1 and CDR2 from the germline V gene are MNHEY and SMNVEV (reference sequence). The CDR3 extends over 14 residues, inclusive of both ends. CDR3 sequence reads: CASSSRTGGGFGDP.

This chain connects TRBV7-2 to TRBJ1-5; D is undetermined. Germline V CDR1 and CDR2: SGHTA, FQGNSA. Between the trimmed V and J ends, which lost 4 bases and 5 bases, there was a span of 9 bases. CDR3 length equals 13 residues. The CDR3 spells CASSSTRDQPQHF. The CDR3 nucleotides read TGTGCCAGCAGCTCCACGCGAGATCAGCCCCAGCATTTT.

The gene calls are TRBV28 and TRBJ1-2; D gene unclear. The CDR3 is made up of 15 amino acids. CDR1 MDHEN and CDR2 SYDVKM come from the germline V gene. Trimming stripped 4 bases from V and 5 bases from J, with 17 bases between. The CDR3 spells CASSSIPGSNYGYTF. The CDR3 DNA is TGTGCCAGCAGTTCAATCCCGGGGTCCAATTATGGCTACACCTTC.

V gene TRBV7-8 combines with J gene TRBJ1-2; 10 bases agree with TRBD1. Germline V gene data show CDR1 as SGHVS and CDR2 as FQNEAQ. The CDR3 is made up of 14 amino acids. The ends lost 1 base at V and 6 bases at J; junction bases unmatched: 2. The CDR3 region has the DNA TGTGCCAGCAGCTTAGGACAGGGGGCTGATGGCTACACCTTC. Translation: CASSLGQGADGYTF.

The CDR3 DNA is TGCGCCAGCAGCCTGCGGGAGCTGCCCACCGGGGAGCTGTTTTTT. Its protein product is CASSLRELPTGELFF. The chain has TRBV4-3 and TRBJ2-2, with TRBD2 identical over 7 bases. Germline trimming cut 4 bases from V and 4 bases from J; bases unmatched to any gene: 6. This CDR3 contains 15 residues. Per the germline V gene, CDR1 is LGHNA and CDR2 is YSLEER.

The chain couples TRBV7-8 to TRBJ1-5; possibly TRBD1 for D (6 bases). The CDR3 runs to 13 residues. Germline loops: CDR1 SGHVS, CDR2 FQNEAQ. Between the trimmed V and J ends, which lost 5 bases and 7 bases, there was a span of 12 bases. The CDR3, as DNA: TGTGCCAGCAGCCTACTAGACAGGCAGCCCCAGCATTTT. Residues: CASSLLDRQPQHF.

The chain recombines TRBV7-9 with TRBJ2-4; maybe TRBD1 (7 bases). V dropped 0 bases and J dropped 7 bases, with 10 bases sitting between them. The length of the CDR3 is 14 residues. Germline V gene lookup returns CDR1 SEHNR and CDR2 FQNEAQ (reference sequence). CDR3 coding DNA: TGTGCCAGCAGCTTAGCGGAGGGGGCGAACATTCAGTACTTC. The encoded protein is CASSLAEGANIQYF.

J is TRBJ2-5 and V is TRBV19; 8 bases fit TRBD2. This CDR3 contains 13 residues. The germline gives CDR1 LNHDA, CDR2 SQIVND (reference sequence). J lost 5 bases, V lost 9 bases, and 8 bases had no gene match. The CDR3, as DNA: TGTGCCAGCCAGAGGCGGGGGGCGGAGACCCAGTACTTC. This codes for CASQRRGAETQYF.

V usage is TRBV28 and J usage is TRBJ2-3; 7 bases agree with TRBD2. The germline CDR1 and CDR2 sequences are MDHEN and SYDVKM. The trim removed 6 bases at V and 6 bases at J, leaving 9 bases unmatched. The CDR3 runs 14 residues. CDR3 in amino acids: CASSREVASDTQYF. The CDR3 coding sequence is TGTGCCAGCAGCCGGGAGGTAGCATCGGATACGCAGTATTTT.

The chain is built from TRBV6-2 or TRBV6-3 and TRBJ1-5; 8 positions match TRBD1. This CDR3 is built from 15 residues. With 2 bases clipped from V and 6 bases from J, the junction kept 6 bases outside the gene matches. The germline V gene encodes CDR1 MNHEY and CDR2 SVGEGT. The CDR3 reads CASSYPGQGSQPQHF. The CDR3 DNA follows: TGTGCCAGCAGTTACCCCGGACAGGGTAGTCAGCCCCAGCATTTT.

The gene calls are TRBV6-5 and TRBJ2-1; D not certain. The germline V and J ends were trimmed by 0 bases and 5 bases, with 5 bases remaining between them. CDR3 length: 13 amino acids. From germline, CDR1 is MNHEY and CDR2 SVGAGI. The CDR3 loop reads CASSYSWDNEQFF. CDR3 coding DNA: TGTGCCAGCAGTTACTCCTGGGACAATGAGCAGTTCTTC.

This chain uses TRBV5-4 with TRBJ1-1, with D hard to call. This CDR3 spans 12 amino acids. The V end lost 4 bases, the J end lost 7 bases, and 11 bases lay between the germline ends. Germline V lookup: CDR1 SGHNT, CDR2 YYREEE (reference sequence). This CDR3 is CASSRSGGEAFF. The CDR3 DNA is TGTGCCAGCAGCAGATCGGGCGGTGAAGCTTTCTTT.

The rearrangement uses TRBV11-2 and TRBJ2-1; D may correspond to TRBD1 or TRBD2 (6 bases each). V was clipped by 6 bases and J by 0 bases, with 15 bases between them. The germline V gene has CDR1 SGHAT and CDR2 FQNNGV. CDR3 length: 16 residues. The CDR3 region is CASRRGAGSSYNEQFF. CDR3 DNA sequence: TGTGCCAGCAGAAGGGGGGCAGGGAGCTCCTACAATGAGCAGTTCTTC.

This clone appeared a single time. The chain uses TRBV5-4 and TRBJ2-5; 8 bases align to TRBD1. This CDR3 is 16 amino acids long. CDR1 is SGHNT, CDR2 YYREEE, per germline (reference sequence). The V segment lost 2 bases and the J segment 3 bases; nucleotides outside the gene matches: 9. The CDR3 protein is CASSLSGGAGKETQYF. CDR3 DNA sequence: TGTGCCAGCAGCTTATCAGGGGGCGCGGGTAAAGAGACCCAGTACTTC.

The chain employs TRBV7-8 and TRBJ1-2; maybe TRBD1 (6 bases). V shed 1 base and J shed 8 bases, with 11 bases lying between them. CDR3 size: 13 residues. Germline values: CDR1 SGHVS, CDR2 FQNEAQ. In DNA, the CDR3 is TGTGCCAGCAGCTTAGACAGGGATGGCGGCTACACCTTC. This encodes CASSLDRDGGYTF.

This clone has only one observation. The rearrangement uses TRBV24-1 and TRBJ2-1; weak D call: TRBD1 (5 bases). V gave up 1 base and J gave up 4 bases, with 13 bases separating them. The CDR3 consists of 16 residues. Germline CDR1 KGHDR, CDR2 SFDVKD. The CDR3 spells CATSDFSLTDYNEQFF. CDR3 DNA sequence: TGTGCCACCAGTGATTTTTCCCTGACAGATTACAATGAGCAGTTCTTC.